Each of the 3 T cell receptor beta chains below was sequenced from the same sample in a study of blood T cells in healthy people across ages. Then a second PCR, running about 6 to 12 cycles, was carried out with a sample-barcoded 5' primer and a J-beta primer mix. One entry per CDR3 protein results from TCRdb running MiXCR on the 5' RACE reads. Of fewer than 950,000 distinct CDR3 sequences listed, about 55% are singletons. Sequenced: blood. The receptors shown here come from a man aged 80 or over in good health.

The chain recombines TRBV25-1 with TRBJ2-1; 10 bases agree with TRBD2. Germline lookup yields CDR1 MGHDK and CDR2 SYGVNS. This CDR3 contains 16 residues. The trim removed 5 bases at V and 7 bases at J, leaving 11 bases unmatched. DNA for the CDR3: TGTGCCAGCAGTTTAGACCGCCTAGCGGGGGAGAATGAGCAGTTCTTC. Its translation is CASSLDRLAGENEQFF.

This rearrangement joins TRBV25-1 to TRBJ1-4, with D maybe TRBD1 (5 bases). This CDR3 spans 16 amino acids. The V end was cut by 2 bases, the J end by 5 bases, with 15 bases between. The germline V gene has CDR1 MGHDK and CDR2 SYGVNS. CDR3 bases: TGTGCCAGCAGTGAAAGGCGGGGGAGGCCAAATGAAAAACTGTTTTTT. It translates to CASSERRGRPNEKLFF.

This clonotype was observed a handful of times. The V gene is TRBV7-2, the J gene TRBJ2-4; D perhaps matches TRBD1 (6 bases). TRBJ2-7 explains the end of the DNA better; the J call may be wrong. CDR1 and CDR2 (germline): SGHTA, FQGNSA. The CDR3 spans 15 residues. The CDR3 region has the DNA TGTGCCAGCAGCTTAGGAGGGTTAGGGGGCTACGAGCAGTACTTC. Amino acid sequence: CASSLGGLGGYEQYF.